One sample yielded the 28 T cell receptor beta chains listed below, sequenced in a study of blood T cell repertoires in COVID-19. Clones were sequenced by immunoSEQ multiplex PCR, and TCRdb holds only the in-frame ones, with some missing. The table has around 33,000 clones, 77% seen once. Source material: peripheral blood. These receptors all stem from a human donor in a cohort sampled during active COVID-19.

The CDR3 protein is CASSITSGYTGELFF. CDR3 in DNA: TGTGCCAGTAGTATTACTAGCGGGTACACCGGGGAGCTGTTTTTT. The chain recombines TRBV19 with TRBJ2-2, with TRBD2 matching over 9 bases. The CDR3 spans 15 residues. The junction had 2 bases not matched to a gene; V was cut back by 3 bases and J by 3 bases. Germline lookup yields CDR1 LNHDA and CDR2 SQIVND (reference sequence).

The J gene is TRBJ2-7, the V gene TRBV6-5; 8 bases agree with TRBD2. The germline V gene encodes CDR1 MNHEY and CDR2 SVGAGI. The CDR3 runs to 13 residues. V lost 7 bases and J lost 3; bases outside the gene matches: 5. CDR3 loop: CASNGGVGYEQYF. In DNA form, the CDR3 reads TGTGCCAGCAACGGGGGGGTAGGCTACGAGCAGTACTTC.

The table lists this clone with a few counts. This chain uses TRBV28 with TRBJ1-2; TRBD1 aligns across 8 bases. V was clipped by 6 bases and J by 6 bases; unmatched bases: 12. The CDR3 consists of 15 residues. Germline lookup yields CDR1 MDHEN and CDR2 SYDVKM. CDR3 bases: TGTGCCAGCAGAAAGCCAGTGACAGGGGTGCATGGCTACACCTTC. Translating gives CASRKPVTGVHGYTF.

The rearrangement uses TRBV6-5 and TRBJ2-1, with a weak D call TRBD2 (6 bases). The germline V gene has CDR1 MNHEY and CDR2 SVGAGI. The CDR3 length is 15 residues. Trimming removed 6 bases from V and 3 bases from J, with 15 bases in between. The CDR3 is CASSRLGSDYNEQFF. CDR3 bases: TGTGCCAGCAGCCGACTAGGGTCGGACTACAATGAGCAGTTCTTC.

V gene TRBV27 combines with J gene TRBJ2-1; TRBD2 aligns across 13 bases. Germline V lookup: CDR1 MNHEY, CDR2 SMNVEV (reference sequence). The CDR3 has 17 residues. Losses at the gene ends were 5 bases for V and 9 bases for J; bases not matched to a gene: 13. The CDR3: CASSPRSLAGGPGEQFF. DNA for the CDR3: TGTGCCAGCAGTCCGCGATCACTAGCGGGGGGGCCGGGTGAGCAGTTCTTC.

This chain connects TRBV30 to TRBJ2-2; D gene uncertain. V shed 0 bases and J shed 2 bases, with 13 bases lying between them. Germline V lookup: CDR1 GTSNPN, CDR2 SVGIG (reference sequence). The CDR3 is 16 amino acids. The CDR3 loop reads CAWSVGLELNTGELFF. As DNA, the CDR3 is TGTGCCTGGAGTGTAGGTCTAGAACTCAACACCGGGGAGCTGTTTTTT. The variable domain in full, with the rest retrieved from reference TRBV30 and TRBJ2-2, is SQTIHQWPATLVQPVGSPLSLECTVEGTSNPNLYWYRQAAGRGLQLLFYSVGIGQISSEVPQNLSASRPQDRQFILSSKKLLLSDSGFYLCAWSVGLELNTGELFFGEGSRLTVL.

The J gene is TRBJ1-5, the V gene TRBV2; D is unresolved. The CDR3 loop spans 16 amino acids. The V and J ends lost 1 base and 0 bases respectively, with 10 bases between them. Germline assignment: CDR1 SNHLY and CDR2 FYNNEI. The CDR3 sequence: CASSEVALYSNQPQHF. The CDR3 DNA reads TGTGCCAGCAGTGAAGTGGCATTGTATAGCAATCAGCCCCAGCATTTT. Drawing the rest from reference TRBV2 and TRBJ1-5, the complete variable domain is EPEVTQTPSHQVTQMGQEVILRCVPISNHLYFYWYRQILGQKVEFLVSFYNNEISEKSEIFDDQFSVERPDGSNFTLKIRSTKLEDSAMYFCASSEVALYSNQPQHFGDGTRLSIL.

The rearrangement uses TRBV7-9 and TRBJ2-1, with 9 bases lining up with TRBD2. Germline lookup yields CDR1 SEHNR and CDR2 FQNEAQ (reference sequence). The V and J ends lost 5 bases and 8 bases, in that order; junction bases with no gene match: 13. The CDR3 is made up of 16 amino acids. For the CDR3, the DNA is TGTGCCAGCAGCCCACCTGGGCGGGAGGGCCACGATGAGCAGTTCTTC. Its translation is CASSPPGREGHDEQFF.

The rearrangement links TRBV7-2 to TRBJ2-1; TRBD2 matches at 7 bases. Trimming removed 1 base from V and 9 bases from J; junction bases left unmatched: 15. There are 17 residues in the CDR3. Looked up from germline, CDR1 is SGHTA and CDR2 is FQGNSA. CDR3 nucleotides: TGTGCCAGCAGCTTAGTCGGCGCCGGCGGGAGAAGGGGTGAGCAGTTCTTC. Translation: CASSLVGAGGRRGEQFF.

CDR3 sequence (DNA): TGTGCCAGCAGGACAGGGAAGCAGCCCCAGCATTTT. This translates into CASRTGKQPQHF. V gene TRBV6-5 combines with J gene TRBJ1-5, with TRBD1 matching over 7 bases. The trim removed 6 bases at V and 7 bases at J, leaving 3 bases unmatched. Germline CDR1 and CDR2: MNHEY and SVGAGI. CDR3 size: 12 residues.

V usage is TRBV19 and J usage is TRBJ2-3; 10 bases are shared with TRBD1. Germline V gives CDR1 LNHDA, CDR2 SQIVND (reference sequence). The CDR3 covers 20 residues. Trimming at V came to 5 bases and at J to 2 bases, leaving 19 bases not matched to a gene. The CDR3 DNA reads TGTGCCAGTAGTGTTAGGGGACAGGGGAATCGACGCACCCACACAGATACGCAGTATTTT. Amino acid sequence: CASSVRGQGNRRTHTDTQYF.

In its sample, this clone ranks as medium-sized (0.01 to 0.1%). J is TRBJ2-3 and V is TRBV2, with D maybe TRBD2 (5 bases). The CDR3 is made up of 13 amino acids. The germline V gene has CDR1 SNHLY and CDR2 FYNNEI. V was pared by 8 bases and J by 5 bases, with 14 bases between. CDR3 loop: CASRGPYGDTQYF. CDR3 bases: TGTGCCAGCCGCGGGCCCTACGGAGATACGCAGTATTTT.

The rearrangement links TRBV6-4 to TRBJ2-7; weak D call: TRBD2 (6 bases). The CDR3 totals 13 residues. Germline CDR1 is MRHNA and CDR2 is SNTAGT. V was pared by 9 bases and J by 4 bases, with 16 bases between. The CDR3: CASSVEAGYEQYF. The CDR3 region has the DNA TGTGCCAGTTCTGTCGAGGCGGGATACGAGCAGTACTTC.

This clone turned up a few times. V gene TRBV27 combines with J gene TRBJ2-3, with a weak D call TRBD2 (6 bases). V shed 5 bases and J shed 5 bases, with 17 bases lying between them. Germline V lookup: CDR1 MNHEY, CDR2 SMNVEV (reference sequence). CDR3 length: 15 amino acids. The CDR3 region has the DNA TGTGCCAGCAGTCCCCGGGGCGGAGGGCGAGATACGCAGTATTTT. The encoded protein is CASSPRGGGRDTQYF.

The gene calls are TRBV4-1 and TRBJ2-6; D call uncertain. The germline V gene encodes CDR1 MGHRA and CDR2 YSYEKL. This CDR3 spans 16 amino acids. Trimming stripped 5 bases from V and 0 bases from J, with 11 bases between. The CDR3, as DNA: TGCGCCAGCAGCTCCGACACCCTCTCTGGGGCCAACGTCCTGACTTTC. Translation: CASSSDTLSGANVLTF.

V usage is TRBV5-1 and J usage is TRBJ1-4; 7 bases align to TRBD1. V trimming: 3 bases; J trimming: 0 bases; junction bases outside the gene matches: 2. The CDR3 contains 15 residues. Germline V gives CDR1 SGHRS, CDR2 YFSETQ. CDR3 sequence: CASSWGTATNEKLFF. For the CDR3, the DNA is TGCGCCAGCAGCTGGGGGACAGCAACTAATGAAAAACTGTTTTTT. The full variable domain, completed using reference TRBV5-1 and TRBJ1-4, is KAGVTQTPRYLIKTRGQQVTLSCSPISGHRSVSWYQQTPGQGLQFLFEYFSETQRNKGNFPGRFSGRQFSNSRSEMNVSTLELGDSALYLCASSWGTATNEKLFFGSGTQLSVL.

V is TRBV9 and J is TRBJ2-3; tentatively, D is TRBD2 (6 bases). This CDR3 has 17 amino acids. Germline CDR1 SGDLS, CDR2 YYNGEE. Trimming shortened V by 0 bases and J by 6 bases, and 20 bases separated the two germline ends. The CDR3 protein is CASSVAPPGAGSDTQYF. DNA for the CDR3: TGTGCCAGCAGCGTAGCTCCCCCGGGAGCTGGGTCGGATACGCAGTATTTT.

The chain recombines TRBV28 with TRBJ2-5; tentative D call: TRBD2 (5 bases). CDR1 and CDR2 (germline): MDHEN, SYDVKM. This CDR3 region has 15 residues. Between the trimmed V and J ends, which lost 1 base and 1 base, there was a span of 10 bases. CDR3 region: CASSLYRGSQETQYF. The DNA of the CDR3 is TGTGCCAGCAGTTTATATCGGGGTAGCCAAGAGACCCAGTACTTC.

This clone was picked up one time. CDR3: CASSLRLAGGDTQYF. CDR3 DNA sequence: TGTGCCAGCAGTTTACGTCTAGCGGGAGGAGATACGCAGTATTTT. The chain uses TRBV28 and TRBJ2-3, with TRBD2 identical over 11 bases. Trimming cost V 2 bases and J 5 bases; bases outside gene matches: 3. In germline, CDR1 is MDHEN, CDR2 SYDVKM. This CDR3 has 15 residues.

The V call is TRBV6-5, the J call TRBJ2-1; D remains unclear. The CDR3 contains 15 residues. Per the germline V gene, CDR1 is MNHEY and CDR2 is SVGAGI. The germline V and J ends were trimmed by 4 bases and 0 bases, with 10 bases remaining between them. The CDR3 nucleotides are TGTGCCAGCAGTTTTCGACTCAGCTCCTACAATGAGCAGTTCTTC. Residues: CASSFRLSSYNEQFF.

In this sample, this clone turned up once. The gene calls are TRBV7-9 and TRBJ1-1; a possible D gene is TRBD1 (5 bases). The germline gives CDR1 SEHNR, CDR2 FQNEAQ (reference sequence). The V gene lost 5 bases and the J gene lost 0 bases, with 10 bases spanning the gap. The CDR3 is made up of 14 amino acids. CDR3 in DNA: TGTGCCAGCAGCCCGGGACTTTTGAACACTGAAGCTTTCTTT. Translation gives CASSPGLLNTEAFF.

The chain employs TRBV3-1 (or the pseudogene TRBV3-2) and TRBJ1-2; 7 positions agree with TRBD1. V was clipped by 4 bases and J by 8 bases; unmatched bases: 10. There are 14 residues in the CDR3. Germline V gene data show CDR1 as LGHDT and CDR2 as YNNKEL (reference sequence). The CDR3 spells CASSPQDRLRGYTF. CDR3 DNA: TGTGCCAGCAGCCCTCAGGACAGGTTGAGGGGCTACACCTTC.

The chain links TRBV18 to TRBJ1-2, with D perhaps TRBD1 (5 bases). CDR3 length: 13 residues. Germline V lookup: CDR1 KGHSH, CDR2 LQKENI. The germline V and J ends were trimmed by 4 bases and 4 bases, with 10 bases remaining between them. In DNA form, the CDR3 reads TGTGCCAGCTCACGTGGGGCGGTCTATGGCTACACCTTC. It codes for CASSRGAVYGYTF.

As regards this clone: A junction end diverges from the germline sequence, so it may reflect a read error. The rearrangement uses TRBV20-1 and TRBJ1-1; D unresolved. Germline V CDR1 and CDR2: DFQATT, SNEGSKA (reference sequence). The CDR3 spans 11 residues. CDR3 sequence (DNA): TGCAGTGCTGGAGATGATTTGGCCCAATATTTT. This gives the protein CSAGDDLAQYF.

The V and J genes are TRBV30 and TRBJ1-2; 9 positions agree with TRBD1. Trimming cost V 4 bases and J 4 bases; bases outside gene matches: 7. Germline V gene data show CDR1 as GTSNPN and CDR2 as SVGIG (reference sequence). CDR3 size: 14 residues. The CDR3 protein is CAWKTGTGTYGYTF. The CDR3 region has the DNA TGTGCCTGGAAAACAGGGACAGGGACCTATGGCTACACCTTC.

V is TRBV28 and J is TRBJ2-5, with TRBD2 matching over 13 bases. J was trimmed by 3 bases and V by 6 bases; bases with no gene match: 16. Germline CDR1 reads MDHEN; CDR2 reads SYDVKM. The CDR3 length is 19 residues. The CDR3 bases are TGTGCCAGCAGCCCCCTACGACTAGCGGGAGGTAGTGGGAAAGAGACCCAGTACTTC. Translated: CASSPLRLAGGSGKETQYF.

CDR3 nucleotide sequence: TGTGCCAGCAGCTTAGGACAGCCCTCTGGAAACACCATATATTTT. Protein sequence: CASSLGQPSGNTIYF. The chain has TRBV7-6 and TRBJ1-3, with D perhaps matching TRBD1 (5 bases). Germline-derived CDR1 and CDR2 are SGHVS and FNYEAQ. The CDR3 is made up of 15 amino acids. V was clipped by 1 base and J by 0 bases, with 7 bases between them.

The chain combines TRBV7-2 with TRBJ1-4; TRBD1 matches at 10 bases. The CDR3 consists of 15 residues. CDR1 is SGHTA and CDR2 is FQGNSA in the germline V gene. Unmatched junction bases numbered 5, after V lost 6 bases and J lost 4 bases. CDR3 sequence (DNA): TGTGCCAGCAGTGGGACAGGGGATCATAATGAAAAACTGTTTTTT. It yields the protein CASSGTGDHNEKLFF.